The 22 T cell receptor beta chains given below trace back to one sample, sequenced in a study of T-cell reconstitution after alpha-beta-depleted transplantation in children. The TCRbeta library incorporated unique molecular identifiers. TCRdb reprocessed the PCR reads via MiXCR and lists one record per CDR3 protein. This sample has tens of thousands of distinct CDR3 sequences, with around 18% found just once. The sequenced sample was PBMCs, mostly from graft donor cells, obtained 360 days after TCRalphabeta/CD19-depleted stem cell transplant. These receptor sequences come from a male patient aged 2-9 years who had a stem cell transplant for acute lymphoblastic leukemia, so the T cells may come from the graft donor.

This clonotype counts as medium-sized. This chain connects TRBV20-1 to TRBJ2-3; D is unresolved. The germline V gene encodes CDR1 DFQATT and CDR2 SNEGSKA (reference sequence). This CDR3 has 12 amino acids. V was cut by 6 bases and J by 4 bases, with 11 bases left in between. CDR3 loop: CSALPGPDTQYF. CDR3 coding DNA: TGCAGTGCCCTCCCAGGTCCAGATACGCAGTATTTT.

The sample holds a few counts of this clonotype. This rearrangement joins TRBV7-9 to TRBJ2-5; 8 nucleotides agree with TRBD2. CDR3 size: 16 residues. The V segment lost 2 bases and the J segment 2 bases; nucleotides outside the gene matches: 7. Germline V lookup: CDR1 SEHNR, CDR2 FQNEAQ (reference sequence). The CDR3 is CASSLNTLADQETQYF. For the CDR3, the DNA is TGTGCCAGCAGCTTAAATACACTAGCGGATCAAGAGACCCAGTACTTC.

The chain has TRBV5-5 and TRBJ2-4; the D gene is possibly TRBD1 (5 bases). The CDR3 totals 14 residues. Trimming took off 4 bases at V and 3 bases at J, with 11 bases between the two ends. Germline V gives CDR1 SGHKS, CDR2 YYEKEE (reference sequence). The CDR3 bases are TGTGCCAGCAGCAATACAGGAGACAAAAACATTCAGTACTTC. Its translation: CASSNTGDKNIQYF.

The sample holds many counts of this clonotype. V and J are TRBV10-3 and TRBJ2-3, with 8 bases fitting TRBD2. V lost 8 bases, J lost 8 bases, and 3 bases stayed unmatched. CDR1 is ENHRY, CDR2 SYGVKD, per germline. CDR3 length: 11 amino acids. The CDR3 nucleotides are TGTGCCATCGGGACTAGTGCTACGCAGTATTTT. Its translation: CAIGTSATQYF.

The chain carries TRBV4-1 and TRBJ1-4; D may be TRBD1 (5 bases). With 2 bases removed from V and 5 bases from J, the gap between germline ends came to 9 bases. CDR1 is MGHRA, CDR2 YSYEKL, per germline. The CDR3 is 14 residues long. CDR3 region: CASSQLGLNEKLFF. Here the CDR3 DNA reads TGCGCCAGCAGCCAATTGGGGCTCAATGAAAAACTGTTTTTT.

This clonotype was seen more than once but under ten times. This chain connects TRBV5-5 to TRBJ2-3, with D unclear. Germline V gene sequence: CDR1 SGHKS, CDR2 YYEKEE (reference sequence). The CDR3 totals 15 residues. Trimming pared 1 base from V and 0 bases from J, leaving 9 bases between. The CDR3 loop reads CASSLLKSSTDTQYF. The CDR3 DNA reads TGTGCCAGCAGCTTGCTTAAATCCAGCACAGATACGCAGTATTTT.

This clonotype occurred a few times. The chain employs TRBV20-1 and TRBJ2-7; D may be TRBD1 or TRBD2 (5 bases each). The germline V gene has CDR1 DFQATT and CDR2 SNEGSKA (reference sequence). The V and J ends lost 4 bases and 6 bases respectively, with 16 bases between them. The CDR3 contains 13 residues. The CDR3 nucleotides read TGCAGTGCTACCGCGGGCACTCAGGGCGAGCAGTACTTC. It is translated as CSATAGTQGEQYF.

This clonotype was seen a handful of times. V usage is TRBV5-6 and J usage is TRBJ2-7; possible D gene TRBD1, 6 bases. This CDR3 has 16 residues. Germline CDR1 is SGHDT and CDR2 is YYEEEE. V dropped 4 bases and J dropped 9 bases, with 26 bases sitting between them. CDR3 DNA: TGTGCCAGCAGCCCAAGAGTCGACAGGATCGAGTTTGGGCAGTACTTC. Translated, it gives CASSPRVDRIEFGQYF. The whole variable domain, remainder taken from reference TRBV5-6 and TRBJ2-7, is DAGVTQSPTHLIKTRGQQVTLRCSPKSGHDTVSWYQQALGQGPQFIFQYYEEEERQRGNFPDRFSGHQFPNYSSELNVNALLLGDSALYLCASSPRVDRIEFGQYFGPGTRLTVT.

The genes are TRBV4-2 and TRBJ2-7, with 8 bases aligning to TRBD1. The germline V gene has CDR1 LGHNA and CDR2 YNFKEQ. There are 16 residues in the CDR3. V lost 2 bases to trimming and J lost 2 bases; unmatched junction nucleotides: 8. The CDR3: CASSQRLSDRAYEQYF. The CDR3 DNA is TGTGCCAGCAGCCAAAGGTTGTCGGACAGGGCCTACGAGCAGTACTTC.

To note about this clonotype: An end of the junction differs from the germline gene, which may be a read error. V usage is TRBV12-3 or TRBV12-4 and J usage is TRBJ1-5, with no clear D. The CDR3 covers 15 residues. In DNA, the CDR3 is TGTGCCAGCAGTTTAGGGATGTATAGCAATCGGCCCCAGCATTTT. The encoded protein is CASSLGMYSNRPQHF.

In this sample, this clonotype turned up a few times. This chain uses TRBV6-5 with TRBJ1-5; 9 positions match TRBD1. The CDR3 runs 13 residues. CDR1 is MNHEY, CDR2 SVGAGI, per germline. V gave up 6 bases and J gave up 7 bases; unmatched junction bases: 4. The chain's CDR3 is CASRRDREQPQHF. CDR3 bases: TGTGCCAGCAGGAGGGACAGGGAACAGCCCCAGCATTTT.

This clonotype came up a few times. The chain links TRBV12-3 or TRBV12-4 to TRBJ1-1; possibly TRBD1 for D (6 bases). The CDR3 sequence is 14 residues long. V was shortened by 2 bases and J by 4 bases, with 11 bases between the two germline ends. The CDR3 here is CASSLRPGATEAFF. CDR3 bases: TGTGCCAGCAGTTTAAGACCGGGGGCCACTGAAGCTTTCTTT.

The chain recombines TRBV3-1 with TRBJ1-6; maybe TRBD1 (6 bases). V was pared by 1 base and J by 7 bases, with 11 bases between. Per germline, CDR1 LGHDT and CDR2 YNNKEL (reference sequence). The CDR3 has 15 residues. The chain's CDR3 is CASSQVGGVNSPLHF. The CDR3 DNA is TGTGCCAGCAGCCAAGTAGGGGGAGTCAATTCACCCCTCCACTTT.

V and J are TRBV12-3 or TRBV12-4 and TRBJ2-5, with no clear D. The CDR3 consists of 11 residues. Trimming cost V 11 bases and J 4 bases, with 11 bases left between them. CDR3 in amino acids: CASSHAETQYF. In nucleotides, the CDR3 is TGTGCCTCCTCGCACGCAGAGACCCAGTACTTC.

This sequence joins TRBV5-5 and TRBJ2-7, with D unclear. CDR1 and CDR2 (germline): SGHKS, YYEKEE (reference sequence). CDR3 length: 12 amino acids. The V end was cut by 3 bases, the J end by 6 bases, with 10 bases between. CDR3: CASSWSLGEQYF. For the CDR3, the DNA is TGTGCCAGCAGCTGGTCCTTGGGCGAGCAGTACTTC.

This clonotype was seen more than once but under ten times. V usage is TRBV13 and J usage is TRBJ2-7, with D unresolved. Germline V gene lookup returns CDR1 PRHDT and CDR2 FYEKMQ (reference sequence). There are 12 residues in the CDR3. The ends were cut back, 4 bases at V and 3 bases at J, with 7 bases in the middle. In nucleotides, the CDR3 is TGTGCCAGCAGCTCCCAATTCTACGAGCAGTACTTC. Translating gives CASSSQFYEQYF. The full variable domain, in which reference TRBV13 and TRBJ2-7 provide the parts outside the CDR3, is AAGVIQSPRHLIKEKRETATLKCYPIPRHDTVYWYQQGPGQDPQFLISFYEKMQSDKGSIPDRFSAQQFSDYHSELNMSSLELGDSALYFCASSSQFYEQYFGPGTRLTVT.

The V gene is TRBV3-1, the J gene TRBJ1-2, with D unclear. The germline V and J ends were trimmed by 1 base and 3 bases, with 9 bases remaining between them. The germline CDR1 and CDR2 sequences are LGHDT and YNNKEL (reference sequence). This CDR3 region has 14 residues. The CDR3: CASSQGSRYYGYTF. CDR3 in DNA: TGTGCCAGCAGCCAAGGCAGCAGGTACTATGGCTACACCTTC. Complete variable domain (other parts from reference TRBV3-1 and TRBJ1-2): DTAVSQTPKYLVTQMGNDKSIKCEQNLGHDTMYWYKQDSKKFLKIMFSYNNKELIINETVPNRFSPKSPDKAHLNLHINSLELGDSAVYFCASSQGSRYYGYTFGSGTRLTVV.

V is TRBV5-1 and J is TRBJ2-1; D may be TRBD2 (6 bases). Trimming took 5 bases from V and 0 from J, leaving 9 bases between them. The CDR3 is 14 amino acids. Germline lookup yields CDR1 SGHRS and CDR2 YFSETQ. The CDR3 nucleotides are TGCGCCAGCAGGGGGGGAAACTCCTACAATGAGCAGTTCTTC. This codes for CASRGGNSYNEQFF.

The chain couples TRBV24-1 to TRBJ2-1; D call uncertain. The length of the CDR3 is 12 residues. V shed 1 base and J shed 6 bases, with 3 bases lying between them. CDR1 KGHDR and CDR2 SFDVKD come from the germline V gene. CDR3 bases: TGTGCCACCAGTGATTTCAGCAATGAGCAGTTCTTC. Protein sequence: CATSDFSNEQFF.

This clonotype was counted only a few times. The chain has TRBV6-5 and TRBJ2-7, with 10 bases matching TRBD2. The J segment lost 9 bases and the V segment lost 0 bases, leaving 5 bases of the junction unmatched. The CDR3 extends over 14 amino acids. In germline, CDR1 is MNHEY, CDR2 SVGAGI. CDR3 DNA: TGTGCCAGCAGTTACTCAGCGGGGGGGTTGGGGCAGTACTTC. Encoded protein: CASSYSAGGLGQYF.

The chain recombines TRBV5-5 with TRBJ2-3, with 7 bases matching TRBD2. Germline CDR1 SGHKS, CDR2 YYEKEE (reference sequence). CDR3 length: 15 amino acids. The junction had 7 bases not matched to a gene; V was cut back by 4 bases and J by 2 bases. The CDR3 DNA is TGTGCCAGCAGCCAACCAGGACTAGACACAGATACGCAGTATTTT. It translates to CASSQPGLDTDTQYF.

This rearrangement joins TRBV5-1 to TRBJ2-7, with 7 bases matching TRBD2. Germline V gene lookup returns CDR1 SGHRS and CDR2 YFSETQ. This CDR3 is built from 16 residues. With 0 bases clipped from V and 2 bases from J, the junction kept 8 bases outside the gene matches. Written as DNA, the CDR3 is TGCGCCAGCAGCTTGGCCGTGGGACTACGACCCTACGAGCAGTACTTC. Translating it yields CASSLAVGLRPYEQYF.